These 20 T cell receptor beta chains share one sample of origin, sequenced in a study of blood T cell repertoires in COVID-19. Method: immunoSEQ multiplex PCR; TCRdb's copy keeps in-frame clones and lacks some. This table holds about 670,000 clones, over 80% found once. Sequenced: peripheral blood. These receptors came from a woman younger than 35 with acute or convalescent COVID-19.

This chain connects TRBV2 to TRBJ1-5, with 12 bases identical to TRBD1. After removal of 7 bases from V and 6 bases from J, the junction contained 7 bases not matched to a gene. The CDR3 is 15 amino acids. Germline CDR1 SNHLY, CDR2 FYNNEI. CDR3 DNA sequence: TGTGCCAGCATCGGGACAGGGGGCTCCGCTCAGCCCCAGCATTTT. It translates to CASIGTGGSAQPQHF.

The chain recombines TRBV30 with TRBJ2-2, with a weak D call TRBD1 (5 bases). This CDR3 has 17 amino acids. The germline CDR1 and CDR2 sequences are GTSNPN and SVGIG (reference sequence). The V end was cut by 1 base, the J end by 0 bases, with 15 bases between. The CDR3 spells CAWSGLGRVTNTGELFF. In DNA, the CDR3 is TGTGCCTGGAGTGGTCTTGGCAGGGTAACGAACACCGGGGAGCTGTTTTTT.

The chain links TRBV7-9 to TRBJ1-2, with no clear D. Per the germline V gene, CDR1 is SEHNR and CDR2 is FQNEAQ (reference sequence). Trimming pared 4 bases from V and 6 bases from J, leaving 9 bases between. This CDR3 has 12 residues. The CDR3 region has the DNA TGTGCCAGCAGCTGGAGGAGGGATGGCTACACCTTC. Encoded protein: CASSWRRDGYTF.

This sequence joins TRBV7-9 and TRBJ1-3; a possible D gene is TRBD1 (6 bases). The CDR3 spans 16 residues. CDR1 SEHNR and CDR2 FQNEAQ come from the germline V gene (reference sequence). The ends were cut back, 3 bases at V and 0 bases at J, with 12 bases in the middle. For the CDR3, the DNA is TGTGCCAGCAGCTTCGTTGGGGGCCCCTCTGGAAACACCATATATTTT. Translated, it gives CASSFVGGPSGNTIYF. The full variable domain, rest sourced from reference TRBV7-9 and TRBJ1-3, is DTGVSQNPRHKITKRGQNVTFRCDPISEHNRLYWYRQTLGQGPEFLTYFQNEAQLEKSRLLSDRFSAERPKGSFSTLEIQRTEQGDSAMYLCASSFVGGPSGNTIYFGEGSWLTVV.

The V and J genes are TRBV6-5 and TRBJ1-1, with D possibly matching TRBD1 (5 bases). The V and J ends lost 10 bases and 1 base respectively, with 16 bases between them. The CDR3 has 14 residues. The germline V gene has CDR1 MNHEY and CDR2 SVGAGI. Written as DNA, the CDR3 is TGTGCCATCCGACGGGGGGAGCGGAACACTGAAGCTTTCTTT. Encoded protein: CAIRRGERNTEAFF.

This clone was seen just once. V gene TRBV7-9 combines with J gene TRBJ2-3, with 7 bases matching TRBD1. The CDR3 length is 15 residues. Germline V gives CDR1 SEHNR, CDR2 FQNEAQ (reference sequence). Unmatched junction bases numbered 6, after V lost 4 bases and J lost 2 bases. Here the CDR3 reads CASSWGQTDTDTQYF. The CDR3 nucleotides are TGTGCCAGCAGCTGGGGACAGACGGACACAGATACGCAGTATTTT.

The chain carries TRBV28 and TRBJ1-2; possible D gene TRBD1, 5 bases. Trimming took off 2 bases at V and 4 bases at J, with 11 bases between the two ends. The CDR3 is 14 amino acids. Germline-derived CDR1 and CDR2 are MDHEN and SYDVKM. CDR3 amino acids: CASSLRGEVYGYTF. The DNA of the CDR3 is TGTGCCAGCAGTTTAAGGGGTGAGGTCTATGGCTACACCTTC.

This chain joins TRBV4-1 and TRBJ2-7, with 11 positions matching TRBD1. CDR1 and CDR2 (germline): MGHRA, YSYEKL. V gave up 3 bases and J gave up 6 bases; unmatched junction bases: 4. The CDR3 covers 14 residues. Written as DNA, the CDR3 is TGCGCCAGCAGCCACCTGGGACAGGGGGGCGAGCAGTACTTC. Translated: CASSHLGQGGEQYF.

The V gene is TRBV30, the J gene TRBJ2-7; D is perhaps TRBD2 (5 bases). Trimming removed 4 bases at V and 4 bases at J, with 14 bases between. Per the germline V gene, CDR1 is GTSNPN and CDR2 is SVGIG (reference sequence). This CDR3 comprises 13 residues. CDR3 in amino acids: CAWTPLPGYEQYF. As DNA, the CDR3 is TGTGCCTGGACCCCCCTGCCGGGATACGAGCAGTACTTC.

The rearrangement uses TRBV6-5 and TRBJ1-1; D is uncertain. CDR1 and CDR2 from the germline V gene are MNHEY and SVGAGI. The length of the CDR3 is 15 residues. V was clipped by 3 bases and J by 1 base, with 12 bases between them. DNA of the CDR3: TGTGCCAGCAGTTATTTTGGCCCGGGGAACACTGAAGCTTTCTTT. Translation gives CASSYFGPGNTEAFF.

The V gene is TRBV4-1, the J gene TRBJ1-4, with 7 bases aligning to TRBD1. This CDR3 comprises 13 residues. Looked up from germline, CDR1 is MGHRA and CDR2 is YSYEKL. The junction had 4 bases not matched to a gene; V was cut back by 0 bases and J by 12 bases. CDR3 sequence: CASSQDLGTELFF. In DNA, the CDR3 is TGCGCCAGCAGCCAAGATTTAGGGACAGAACTGTTTTTT.

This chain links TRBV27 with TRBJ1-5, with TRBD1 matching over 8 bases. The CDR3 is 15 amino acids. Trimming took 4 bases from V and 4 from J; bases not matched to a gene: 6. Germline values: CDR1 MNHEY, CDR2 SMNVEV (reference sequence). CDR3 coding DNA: TGTGCCAGCAGTTCACAGGGGGTTGGGAATCAGCCCCAGCATTTT. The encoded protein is CASSSQGVGNQPQHF.

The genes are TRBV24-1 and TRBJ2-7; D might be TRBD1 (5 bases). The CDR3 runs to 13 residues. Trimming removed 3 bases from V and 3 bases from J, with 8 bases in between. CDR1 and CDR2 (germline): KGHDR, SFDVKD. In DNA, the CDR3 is TGTGCCACCAGTGATGTGGACATCTACGAGCAGTACTTC. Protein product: CATSDVDIYEQYF.

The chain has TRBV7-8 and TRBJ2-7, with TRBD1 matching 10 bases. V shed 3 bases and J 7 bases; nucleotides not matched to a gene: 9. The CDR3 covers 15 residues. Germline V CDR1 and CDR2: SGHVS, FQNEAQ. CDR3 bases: TGTGCCAGCAGCTTTGACTCGGGACAGGGGTGGGAGCAGTACTTC. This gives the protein CASSFDSGQGWEQYF.

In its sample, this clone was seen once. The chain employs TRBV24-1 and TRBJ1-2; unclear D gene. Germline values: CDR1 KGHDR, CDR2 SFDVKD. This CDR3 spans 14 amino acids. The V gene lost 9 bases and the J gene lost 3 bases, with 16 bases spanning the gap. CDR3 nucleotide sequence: TGTGCCACCCACGACGGAGCCGGGGACTATGGCTACACCTTC. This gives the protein CATHDGAGDYGYTF.

CDR3 in amino acids: CASQRTGYEKLFF. The CDR3 region has the DNA TGTGCCAGCCAAAGGACAGGGTACGAAAAACTGTTTTTT. The V and J genes are TRBV7-9 and TRBJ1-4; 8 bases align to TRBD1. V lost 8 bases to trimming and J lost 8 bases; unmatched junction nucleotides: 7. Germline CDR1 and CDR2: SEHNR and FQNEAQ (reference sequence). The CDR3 is made up of 13 amino acids.

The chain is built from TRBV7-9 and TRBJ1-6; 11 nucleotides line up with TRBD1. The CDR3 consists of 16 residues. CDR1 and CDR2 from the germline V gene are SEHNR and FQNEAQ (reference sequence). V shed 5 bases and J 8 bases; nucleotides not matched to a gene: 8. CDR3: CASSPQGQGVDSPLHF. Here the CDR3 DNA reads TGTGCCAGCAGCCCCCAGGGACAGGGGGTTGATTCACCCCTCCACTTT.

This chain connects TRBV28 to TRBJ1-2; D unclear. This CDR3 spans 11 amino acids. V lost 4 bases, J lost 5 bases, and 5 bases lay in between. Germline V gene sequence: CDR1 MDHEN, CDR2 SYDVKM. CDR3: CASSWRYGYTF. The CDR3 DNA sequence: TGTGCCAGCAGTTGGAGATATGGCTACACCTTC.

The CDR3 loop is CASSEVTTSGTGDYTIYF. In nucleotides, the CDR3 is TGTGCCAGTTCCGAGGTAACTACCTCCGGGACAGGGGACTACACCATATATTTT. The chain uses TRBV19 and TRBJ1-3; TRBD1 agrees at 10 bases. Trimming cost V 8 bases and J 8 bases; bases outside gene matches: 21. Germline V gene data show CDR1 as LNHDA and CDR2 as SQIVND (reference sequence). CDR3 length equals 18 residues.

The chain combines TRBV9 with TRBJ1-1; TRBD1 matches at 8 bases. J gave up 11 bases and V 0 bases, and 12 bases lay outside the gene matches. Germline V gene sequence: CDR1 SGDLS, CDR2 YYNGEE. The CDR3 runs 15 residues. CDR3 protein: CASSVESGVTGGAFF. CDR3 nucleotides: TGTGCCAGCAGCGTAGAATCTGGGGTAACAGGGGGGGCTTTCTTT.